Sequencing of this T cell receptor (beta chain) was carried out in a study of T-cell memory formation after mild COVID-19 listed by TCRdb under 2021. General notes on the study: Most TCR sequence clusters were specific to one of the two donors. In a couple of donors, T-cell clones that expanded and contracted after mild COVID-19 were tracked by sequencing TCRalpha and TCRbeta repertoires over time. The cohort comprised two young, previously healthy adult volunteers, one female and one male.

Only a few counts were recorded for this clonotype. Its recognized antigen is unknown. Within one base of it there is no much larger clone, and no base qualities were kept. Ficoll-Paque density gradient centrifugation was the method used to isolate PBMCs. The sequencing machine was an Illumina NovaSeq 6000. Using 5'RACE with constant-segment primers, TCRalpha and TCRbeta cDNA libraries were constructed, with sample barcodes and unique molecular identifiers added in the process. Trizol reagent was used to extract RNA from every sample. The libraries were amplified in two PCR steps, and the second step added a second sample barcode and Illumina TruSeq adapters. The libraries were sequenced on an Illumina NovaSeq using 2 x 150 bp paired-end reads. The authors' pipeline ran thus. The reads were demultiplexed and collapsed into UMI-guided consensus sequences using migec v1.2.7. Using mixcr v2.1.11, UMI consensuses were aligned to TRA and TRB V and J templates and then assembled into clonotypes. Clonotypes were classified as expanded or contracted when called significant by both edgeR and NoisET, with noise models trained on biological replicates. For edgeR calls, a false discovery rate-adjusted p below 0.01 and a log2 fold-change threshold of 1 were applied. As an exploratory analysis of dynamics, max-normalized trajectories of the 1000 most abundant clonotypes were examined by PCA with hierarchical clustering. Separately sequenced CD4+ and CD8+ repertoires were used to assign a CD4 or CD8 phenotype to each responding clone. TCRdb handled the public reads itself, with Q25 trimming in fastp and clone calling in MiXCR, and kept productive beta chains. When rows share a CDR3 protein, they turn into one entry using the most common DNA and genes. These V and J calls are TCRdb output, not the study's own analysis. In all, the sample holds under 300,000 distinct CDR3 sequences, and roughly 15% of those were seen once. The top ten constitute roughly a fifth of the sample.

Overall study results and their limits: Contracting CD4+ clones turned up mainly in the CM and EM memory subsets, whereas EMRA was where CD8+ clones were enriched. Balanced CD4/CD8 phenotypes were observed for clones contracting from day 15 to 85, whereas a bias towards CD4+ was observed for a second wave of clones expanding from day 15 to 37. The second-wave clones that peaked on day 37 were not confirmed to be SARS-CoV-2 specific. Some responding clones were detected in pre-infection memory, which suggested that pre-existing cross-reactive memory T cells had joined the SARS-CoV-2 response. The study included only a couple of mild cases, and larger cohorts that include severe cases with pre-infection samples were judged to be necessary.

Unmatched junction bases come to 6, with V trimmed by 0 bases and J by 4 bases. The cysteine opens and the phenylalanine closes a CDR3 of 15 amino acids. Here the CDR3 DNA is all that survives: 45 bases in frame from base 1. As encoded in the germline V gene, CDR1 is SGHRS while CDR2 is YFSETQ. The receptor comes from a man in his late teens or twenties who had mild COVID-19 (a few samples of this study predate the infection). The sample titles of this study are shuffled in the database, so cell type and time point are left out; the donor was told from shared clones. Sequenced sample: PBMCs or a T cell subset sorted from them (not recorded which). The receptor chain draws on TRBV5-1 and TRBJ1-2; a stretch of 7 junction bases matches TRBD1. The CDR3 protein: CASSLAQGGGYGYTF. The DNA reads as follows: TGCGCCAGCAGCTTGGCCCAGGGGGGGGGCTATGGCTACACCTTC.